The 28 T cell receptor beta chains below were found in one sample sequenced in a study of blood T cells in healthy people across ages. For the second PCR, which ran for about 7 to 11 cycles, a sample-barcoded 5' primer and a J-beta primer mix were used. TCRdb called the 5' RACE reads again in MiXCR, with one record for every CDR3 protein. The table includes about 900,000 distinct CDR3 sequences, approximately 67% detected once. Sequencing input: blood. Receptors were obtained from a man under 40 in good health.

V and J are TRBV7-9 and TRBJ2-4; D unresolved. The closer fit of TRBJ2-5 to the DNA end suggests the J call may be wrong. CDR1 and CDR2 from the germline V gene are SEHNR and FQNEAQ (reference sequence). The CDR3 has 14 residues. CDR3: CASSLTTGWVTQYF. DNA of the CDR3: TGTGCCAGCAGCTTAACGACCGGCTGGGTGACCCAGTACTTC.

The chain carries TRBV7-2 and TRBJ2-1; perhaps TRBD2 as D (6 bases). V lost 5 bases and J 0 bases, leaving 11 bases between the germline ends. This CDR3 contains 15 residues. Per the germline V gene, CDR1 is SGHTA and CDR2 is FQGNSA. As DNA, the CDR3 is TGTGCCAGCAGCCGGAGCGGGTACTCCTACAATGAGCAGTTCTTC. Protein: CASSRSGYSYNEQFF.

The chain is built from TRBV20-1 and TRBJ2-5; 7 bases agree with TRBD2. Germline-derived CDR1 and CDR2 are DFQATT and SNEGSKA (reference sequence). Trimming took 1 base from V and 1 from J; bases not matched to a gene: 3. The CDR3 contains 14 residues. Here the CDR3 DNA reads TGCAGTGCTAGAGTAGGGAGGGCCCAAGAGACCCAGTACTTC. Translated: CSARVGRAQETQYF.

V is TRBV6-2 or TRBV6-3 and J is TRBJ2-3; unclear D gene. The germline V gene encodes CDR1 MNHEY and CDR2 SVGEGT. V lost 8 bases, J lost 4 bases, and 7 bases lay in between. The length of the CDR3 is 11 residues. CDR3 sequence: CASESPDTQYF. In nucleotides, the CDR3 is TGTGCCAGCGAGTCCCCAGATACGCAGTATTTT.

The V call is TRBV14, the J call TRBJ1-2; no firm D call. This CDR3 region has 16 residues. Germline V gene lookup returns CDR1 SGHDN and CDR2 FVKESK. The V gene lost 1 base and the J gene lost 3 bases, with 15 bases spanning the gap. The CDR3 is CASSQVKGCVYYGYTF. The DNA of the CDR3 is TGTGCCAGCAGCCAAGTTAAGGGATGTGTTTACTATGGCTACACCTTC.

The chain couples TRBV5-5 to TRBJ2-1; D is unresolved. This CDR3 contains 15 residues. Germline CDR1 reads SGHKS; CDR2 reads YYEKEE (reference sequence). The ends were cut back, 3 bases at V and 7 bases at J, with 17 bases in the middle. In DNA, the CDR3 is TGTGCCAGCAGCTCAAACCCCCGACCTGAGAATGAGCAGTTCTTC. Its protein product is CASSSNPRPENEQFF. Full variable domain (rest looked up from reference TRBV5-5 and TRBJ2-1): DAGVTQSPTHLIKTRGQQVTLRCSPISGHKSVSWYQQVLGQGPQFIFQYYEKEERGRGNFPDRFSARQFPNYSSELNVNALLLGDSALYLCASSSNPRPENEQFFGPGTRLTVL.

The V gene is TRBV3-1, the J gene TRBJ1-1; a possible D gene is TRBD1 (5 bases). This CDR3 has 19 residues. The V gene's germline CDR1 is LGHDT and CDR2 YNNKEL (reference sequence). V gave up 4 bases and J gave up 4 bases, with 28 bases separating them. The CDR3 region is CASSPLVTGGELGSTEAFF. As DNA, the CDR3 is TGTGCCAGCAGCCCCCTAGTTACCGGAGGGGAACTAGGGAGCACTGAAGCTTTCTTT.

This clonotype was seen only once. The V call is TRBV7-9, the J call TRBJ2-4; D possibly matches TRBD1 or TRBD2 (5 bases each). The better agreement between TRBJ2-7 and the DNA end casts doubt on the J call. CDR1 SEHNR and CDR2 FQNEAQ come from the germline V gene (reference sequence). The CDR3 contains 14 residues. CDR3 protein: CASSPAGTPGEQYF. CDR3 nucleotides: TGTGCCAGCAGCCCCGCCGGGACGCCGGGCGAGCAGTACTTC.

Only a few counts were recorded for this clonotype. This chain joins TRBV7-2 and TRBJ2-7; unclear D gene. Germline CDR1 reads SGHTA; CDR2 reads FQGNSA. Trimming shortened V by 5 bases and J by 0 bases, and 11 bases separated the two germline ends. The length of the CDR3 is 14 residues. The CDR3 loop reads CASSPGGFSYEQYF. CDR3 nucleotide sequence: TGTGCCAGCAGCCCGGGCGGTTTCTCCTACGAGCAGTACTTC.

The chain links TRBV9 to TRBJ2-3, with D maybe TRBD2 (5 bases). The CDR3 is 16 residues long. Between the trimmed V and J ends, which lost 3 bases and 0 bases, there was a span of 14 bases. Germline CDR1 SGDLS, CDR2 YYNGEE. In DNA, the CDR3 is TGTGCCAGCAGCGGACCGGAGGCCGTGAGCACAGATACGCAGTATTTT. Translation: CASSGPEAVSTDTQYF. Filled out from reference TRBV9 and TRBJ2-3, the complete variable domain reads DSGVTQTPKHLITATGQRVTLRCSPRSGDLSVYWYQQSLDQGLQFLIQYYNGEERAKGNILERFSAQQFPDLHSELNLSSLELGDSALYFCASSGPEAVSTDTQYFGPGTRLTVL.

This chain uses TRBV20-1 with TRBJ2-2; 9 bases are a match to TRBD1. This CDR3 spans 18 amino acids. J was trimmed by 0 bases and V by 0 bases; bases with no gene match: 8. The germline V gene encodes CDR1 DFQATT and CDR2 SNEGSKA (reference sequence). The CDR3 spells CSARDLQDRGSNTGELFF. CDR3 in DNA: TGCAGTGCTAGAGATCTCCAGGACAGGGGTTCGAACACCGGGGAGCTGTTTTTT.

The rearrangement links TRBV20-1 to TRBJ2-1, with 9 bases matching TRBD1. Germline-derived CDR1 and CDR2 are DFQATT and SNEGSKA (reference sequence). The V and J ends lost 5 bases and 8 bases, in that order; junction bases with no gene match: 10. CDR3 size: 14 residues. Here the CDR3 DNA reads TGCAGTGCTCAGTCCGGGACAGGGTTAGATGAGCAGTTCTTC. Its translation: CSAQSGTGLDEQFF.

This clonotype has a handful of counts. This rearrangement joins TRBV15 to TRBJ2-5; D may be TRBD2 (6 bases). V lost 8 bases to trimming and J lost 7 bases, with 20 bases between them. CDR3 size: 14 residues. Germline CDR1 LNHNV, CDR2 YYDKDF (reference sequence). CDR3 loop: CATAAPGLRATQYF. As DNA, the CDR3 is TGTGCCACCGCCGCCCCGGGACTCCGCGCGACCCAGTACTTC.

This clonotype was observed once. The junction shows a germline mismatch at one end, possibly a read error. V is TRBV29-1 and J is TRBJ2-3, with 13 bases matching TRBD2. This CDR3 is built from 16 residues. Per the germline V gene, CDR1 is SQVTM and CDR2 is ANQGSEA. This CDR3 reads CSVELAGGPNTDTQYF. For the CDR3, the DNA is TGTAGCGTTGAACTAGCGGGGGGGCCGAACACAGATACGCAGTATTTT.

This clonotype has just one count. The chain combines TRBV28 with TRBJ2-5, with 8 bases fitting TRBD1. Per germline, CDR1 MDHEN and CDR2 SYDVKM. With V trimmed by 5 bases and J by 1 base, 6 bases remained unmatched. The CDR3 runs to 15 residues. DNA for the CDR3: TGTGCCAGCAGTCAGACAGGGGATTTCCAAGAGACCCAGTACTTC. Translation gives CASSQTGDFQETQYF.

The rearrangement links TRBV5-1 to TRBJ1-3, with unresolved D. Per the germline V gene, CDR1 is SGHRS and CDR2 is YFSETQ. The CDR3 totals 15 residues. The V gene lost 1 base and the J gene lost 0 bases, with 8 bases spanning the gap. CDR3 DNA sequence: TGCGCCAGCAGCTTGAGAGGAGACTCTGGAAACACCATATATTTT. Translating it yields CASSLRGDSGNTIYF.

Turning to this clonotype: With a much larger clone just one base away, this may be a read error. The CDR3 sequence: CASSIPGMGQPQHF. The CDR3 DNA reads as TGTGCCAGCAGTATCCCGGGGATGGGTCAGCCCCAGCATTTT. The rearrangement links TRBV2 to TRBJ1-5; D remains unclear. Trimming shortened V by 5 bases and J by 6 bases, and 14 bases separated the two germline ends. Germline-derived CDR1 and CDR2 are SNHLY and FYNNEI. The CDR3 spans 14 residues.

The V and J genes are TRBV3-1 and TRBJ2-1; possible D gene TRBD2, 6 bases. This CDR3 is built from 12 residues. In germline, CDR1 is LGHDT, CDR2 YNNKEL (reference sequence). With 0 bases removed from V and 12 bases from J, the gap between germline ends came to 9 bases. The CDR3 coding sequence is TGTGCCAGCAGCCAAGACAGGGAGGCGCAGTTCTTC. Translating gives CASSQDREAQFF.

This rearrangement joins TRBV10-3 to TRBJ1-2; 9 bases line up with TRBD1. V was clipped by 2 bases and J by 4 bases; unmatched bases: 5. Germline values: CDR1 ENHRY, CDR2 SYGVKD. The CDR3 runs to 15 residues. CDR3 nucleotide sequence: TGTGCCATCAGTGAGACGGGACAGGGCAGCTATGGCTACACCTTC. Protein product: CAISETGQGSYGYTF.

The chain uses TRBV4-3 and TRBJ2-7; 7 bases align to TRBD1. CDR3 length: 15 residues. Looked up from germline, CDR1 is LGHNA and CDR2 is YSLEER. Trimming took 4 bases from V and 4 from J; bases not matched to a gene: 10. The CDR3 region has the DNA TGCGCCAGCAGCCGAATTACAGGGGCCGGGTACGAGCAGTACTTC. This translates into CASSRITGAGYEQYF.

The chain has TRBV5-6 and TRBJ2-7; D unclear. The CDR3 sequence is 15 residues long. CDR1 and CDR2 (germline): SGHDT, YYEEEE. Trimming took off 2 bases at V and 0 bases at J, with 12 bases between the two ends. The CDR3 DNA follows: TGTGCCAGCAGCTTATGGGGAACCAGCTCCTACGAGCAGTACTTC. It yields the protein CASSLWGTSSYEQYF.

This clonotype turned up a few times. The rearrangement joins TRBV27 to TRBJ2-7; D possibly corresponds to TRBD1 (5 bases). In germline, CDR1 is MNHEY, CDR2 SMNVEV (reference sequence). Trimming took off 6 bases at V and 9 bases at J, with 18 bases between the two ends. The CDR3 spans 13 residues. This CDR3 reads CASRPTGTTRQYF. Written as DNA, the CDR3 is TGTGCCAGCAGACCTACAGGTACTACGAGGCAGTACTTC.

The chain joins TRBV5-1 to TRBJ1-2; the D is unclear. The CDR3 has 17 residues. Germline-derived CDR1 and CDR2 are SGHRS and YFSETQ. V shed 3 bases and J shed 2 bases, with 20 bases lying between them. The CDR3 region has the DNA TGCGCCAGCAGCTCCCGGGCCCCGGCCAAATCCAACTATGGCTACACCTTC. This encodes CASSSRAPAKSNYGYTF.

This clonotype appeared a few times. The chain carries TRBV7-2 and TRBJ2-2, with a tentative D call TRBD2 (7 bases). CDR3 size: 14 residues. Germline V gene lookup returns CDR1 SGHTA and CDR2 FQGNSA. Between the trimmed V and J ends, which lost 5 bases and 6 bases, there was a span of 13 bases. The DNA for the CDR3 is TGTGCCAGCAGCGTGGGGGGGCAGGCCGGGGAGCTGTTTTTT. It yields the protein CASSVGGQAGELFF.

The chain links TRBV7-9 to TRBJ2-4, with D possibly matching TRBD1 (5 bases). Germline V gene lookup returns CDR1 SEHNR and CDR2 FQNEAQ (reference sequence). This CDR3 spans 18 amino acids. The germline V and J ends were trimmed by 0 bases and 2 bases, with 17 bases remaining between them. Here the CDR3 reads CASSLAFLGDLSKNIQYF. CDR3 sequence (DNA): TGTGCCAGCAGCTTAGCATTTTTAGGGGATTTATCCAAAAACATTCAGTACTTC.

This clonotype was detected ten times or more. V gene TRBV28 combines with J gene TRBJ2-7; TRBD2 matches at 7 bases. The CDR3 runs to 14 residues. Germline CDR1 and CDR2: MDHEN and SYDVKM. V dropped 5 bases and J dropped 0; count of bases not matched to a gene: 4. In nucleotides, the CDR3 is TGTGCCAGCAGTACTAGCGACCGCTCCTACGAGCAGTACTTC. Its protein product is CASSTSDRSYEQYF.

The chain recombines TRBV10-3 with TRBJ2-4; TRBD1 matches 8 bases. The J call is in doubt because the DNA end fits TRBJ2-7 better. Germline loops: CDR1 ENHRY, CDR2 SYGVKD. This CDR3 has 13 amino acids. The DNA of the CDR3 is TGTGCCATCAGTCCGGGACAGGTCCTCGAGCAGTACTTC. This encodes CAISPGQVLEQYF.

Only a few counts were recorded for this clonotype. The chain links TRBV4-3 to TRBJ2-1; D gene ambiguous. CDR1 is LGHNA, CDR2 YSLEER, per germline. The V end lost 4 bases, the J end lost 8 bases, and 18 bases lay between the germline ends. This CDR3 is built from 15 residues. The CDR3 DNA follows: TGCGCCAGCAGCCGATACTTCCGGGCCACTGATGAGCAGTTCTTC. This encodes CASSRYFRATDEQFF.